The clone carrying this T cell receptor beta chain has only one observation. The V gene's germline CDR1 is SGHTA and CDR2 FQGNSA. The CDR3 loop spans 14 amino acids. The V and J ends lost 5 bases and 5 bases, in that order; junction bases with no gene match: 3. TCRdb's table, derived via immunoSEQ multiplex PCR, lists solely in-frame clones and lacks some. The sample has 120,000 or so clones; about 85% are singletons. The source of the sample is a study of T cell responses to AZD1222 COVID-19 vaccine. V gene TRBV7-2 combines with J gene TRBJ2-2; 9 bases agree with TRBD2. The sample in question was peripheral blood, obtained on day 0 of AZD1222 vaccination. This TCR came from an adult in good health. The DNA for the CDR3 is TGTGCCAGCAGCGGGCTAGCGGGGACCGGGGAGCTGTTTTTT. Its protein product is CASSGLAGTGELFF.